Here is one TCR beta chain with its context. The sample is drawn from a study of blood T cell repertoires in COVID-19. Study-wide background: Specimens from acute and convalescent COVID-19 originated in the United States, Italy and Spain. T cells, B-cell-depleted T cells, or PBMCs supplied cDNA or gDNA.

Per the study methods: For nucleated cells, counts were estimated from reference gene primer amplification. Clones were read by immunoSEQ multiplex PCR, and TCRdb kept only the in-frame ones, dropping some. That table supplies the V and J calls and clone size; D and trimming were determined from the DNA. In the table there are roughly 280,000 clones, around nine tenths of which are singletons. Germline values: CDR1 SGHTS, CDR2 YDEGEE. V was clipped by 2 bases and J by 9 bases; unmatched bases: 9. This CDR3 is 15 amino acids long. The sequenced material came from peripheral blood. V gene TRBV5-8 combines with J gene TRBJ2-1, with 9 bases aligning to TRBD2. The receptor's source is a man in his forties with active or convalescent COVID-19. CDR3 sequence: CASSFFGGRVPEQFF. CDR3 DNA sequence: TGTGCCAGCAGCTTTTTCGGCGGGAGGGTCCCTGAGCAGTTCTTC.